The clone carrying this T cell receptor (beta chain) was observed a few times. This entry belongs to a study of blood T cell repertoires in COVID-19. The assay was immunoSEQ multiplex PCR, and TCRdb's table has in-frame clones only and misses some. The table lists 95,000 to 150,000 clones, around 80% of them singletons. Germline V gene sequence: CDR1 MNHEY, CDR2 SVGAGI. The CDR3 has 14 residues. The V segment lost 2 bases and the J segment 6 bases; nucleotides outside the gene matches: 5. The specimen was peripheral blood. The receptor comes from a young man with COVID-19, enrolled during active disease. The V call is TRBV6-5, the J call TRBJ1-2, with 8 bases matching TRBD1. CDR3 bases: TGTGCCAGCAGTTACGGACAGGGCGGGAATGGCTACACCTTC. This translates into CASSYGQGGNGYTF.